Presented here are 21 T cell receptor beta chains from one specimen sequenced in a study of blood T cells in healthy people across ages. Next came a second PCR, run for about 7 to 12 cycles, which used a sample-barcoded 5' primer along with a J-beta primer mix. TCRdb reprocessed the 5' RACE reads via MiXCR and lists one record per CDR3 protein. The data hold around 1,800,000 distinct CDR3 sequences, with around 40% observed a single time. Sequencing was done on a sample of blood. These receptors originate from a human donor in good health.

The J gene is TRBJ1-1, the V gene TRBV10-3, with 7 positions matching TRBD1. The CDR3 is made up of 14 amino acids. CDR1 is ENHRY, CDR2 SYGVKD, per germline. Trimming took 7 bases from V and 1 from J; bases not matched to a gene: 6. CDR3 residues: CAINRGGENTEAFF. CDR3 DNA sequence: TGTGCCATCAACAGGGGAGGGGAGAACACTGAAGCTTTCTTT.

This clonotype showed up just a few times. The J gene is TRBJ2-5, the V gene TRBV5-6; D tentatively fits TRBD1 or TRBD2 (5 bases each). Trimming took 0 bases from V and 4 from J, leaving 13 bases between them. The CDR3 is made up of 15 amino acids. Germline-derived CDR1 and CDR2 are SGHDT and YYEEEE. The CDR3 sequence is CASSLARGWSETQYF. The CDR3 DNA follows: TGTGCCAGCAGCTTGGCTCGGGGCTGGTCAGAGACCCAGTACTTC.

The chain links TRBV29-1 to TRBJ1-2, with D unresolved. The germline V and J ends were trimmed by 4 bases and 9 bases, with 12 bases remaining between them. CDR1 is SQVTM and CDR2 is ANQGSEA in the germline V gene. This CDR3 contains 11 residues. The CDR3 nucleotides are TGCAGCGTTGTAGATGGTTCTAGCTACACCTTC. Protein: CSVVDGSSYTF.

The chain couples TRBV6-5 to TRBJ1-2; unclear D gene. The CDR3 is made up of 15 amino acids. V lost 10 bases and J 8 bases, leaving 26 bases between the germline ends. Germline CDR1 reads MNHEY; CDR2 reads SVGAGI. This chain's CDR3 is CATEPGGDFDSGYTF. The CDR3 DNA is TGTGCCACCGAACCGGGTGGAGATTTTGACTCGGGCTACACCTTC.

The chain combines TRBV4-3 with TRBJ2-5; D is perhaps TRBD2 (5 bases). Per the germline V gene, CDR1 is LGHNA and CDR2 is YSLEER. Trimming pared 4 bases from V and 5 bases from J, leaving 17 bases between. This CDR3 comprises 15 residues. CDR3 nucleotide sequence: TGCGCCAGCAGCCCGGGGAGCTCCACCTGGGAGACCCAGTACTTC. It yields the protein CASSPGSSTWETQYF.

V gene TRBV6-2 or TRBV6-3 combines with J gene TRBJ2-1; 8 bases align to TRBD1. The CDR3 sequence is 13 residues long. Trimming at V came to 7 bases and at J to 5 bases, leaving 4 bases not matched to a gene. Germline V CDR1 and CDR2: MNHEY, SVGEGT. DNA for the CDR3: TGTGCCAGCAATACAGGGGGAAACAATGAGCAGTTCTTC. Translation: CASNTGGNNEQFF.

Many counts were recorded for this clonotype. The V gene is TRBV7-9, the J gene TRBJ2-3, with D uncertain. Germline values: CDR1 SEHNR, CDR2 FQNEAQ (reference sequence). The V end lost 4 bases, the J end lost 8 bases, and 13 bases lay between the germline ends. The CDR3 has 13 amino acids. The CDR3 bases are TGTGCCAGCAGCTCGCTGGAGTTGACTACGCAGTATTTT. It is translated as CASSSLELTTQYF.

This clonotype was counted many times. One junction end does not reproduce the germline sequence, and a read error may be involved. This rearrangement joins TRBV5-1 to TRBJ2-6; the D is unclear. The CDR3 extends over 14 amino acids. The germline gives CDR1 SGHRS, CDR2 YFSETQ. The CDR3 DNA reads as TGTGCCAGCAGCTGGGACTCTGGGGCCAACGTCCTGACTTTC. Amino acid sequence: CASSWDSGANVLTF.

The V call is TRBV7-2, the J call TRBJ2-7; 7 positions agree with TRBD1. The CDR3 contains 14 residues. Germline values: CDR1 SGHTA, CDR2 FQGNSA. Trimming took 5 bases from V and 1 from J; bases not matched to a gene: 5. CDR3 bases: TGTGCCAGCAGCGGCACAGGGGCGTCCTACGAGCAGTACTTC. Translating gives CASSGTGASYEQYF.

This clonotype has just a few counts. The chain joins TRBV7-9 to TRBJ2-1, with D hard to call. The CDR3 runs 13 residues. The V and J ends lost 5 bases and 6 bases respectively, with 11 bases between them. Germline V CDR1 and CDR2: SEHNR, FQNEAQ (reference sequence). CDR3 nucleotide sequence: TGTGCCAGCAGCCGCACAACGACCAATGAGCAGTTCTTC. Translated: CASSRTTTNEQFF.

The chain joins TRBV10-3 to TRBJ2-3; 10 nucleotides line up with TRBD2. CDR3 length: 18 amino acids. V trimming: 0 bases; J trimming: 4 bases; junction bases outside the gene matches: 10. The germline CDR1 and CDR2 sequences are ENHRY and SYGVKD. CDR3 residues: CAISESLAGDFYADTQYF. CDR3 DNA sequence: TGTGCCATCAGTGAGTCGCTAGCGGGGGACTTTTACGCAGATACGCAGTATTTT.

In this sample, this clonotype turned up a few times. This chain connects TRBV6-2 or TRBV6-3 to TRBJ1-5, with D possibly matching TRBD1 (5 bases). Trimming removed 10 bases from V and 2 bases from J, with 15 bases in between. Germline CDR1 reads MNHEY; CDR2 reads SVGEGT. The CDR3 has 14 amino acids. This CDR3 reads CATSGGARNQPQHF. CDR3 sequence (DNA): TGTGCCACCTCTGGAGGGGCCCGCAATCAGCCCCAGCATTTT.

The table lists this clonotype with a few counts. This chain joins TRBV4-3 and TRBJ2-3, with 9 bases that match TRBD2. Trimming cost V 11 bases and J 6 bases; bases outside gene matches: 6. CDR3 size: 12 residues. CDR1 is LGHNA and CDR2 is YSLEER in the germline V gene. The CDR3 sequence: CASAGGGDTQYF. CDR3 nucleotides: TGCGCCTCAGCGGGGGGCGGGGATACGCAGTATTTT.

This clonotype was recorded a few times. The V gene is TRBV3-1, the J gene TRBJ2-6; D call uncertain. Trimming removed 4 bases at V and 2 bases at J, with 9 bases between. This CDR3 comprises 15 residues. Germline CDR1 LGHDT, CDR2 YNNKEL (reference sequence). Here the CDR3 DNA reads TGTGCCAGCAGCCGGGATTTCACTGGGGCCAACGTCCTGACTTTC. The encoded protein is CASSRDFTGANVLTF.

The chain combines TRBV27 with TRBJ1-2, with 10 bases lining up with TRBD1. Unmatched junction bases numbered 9, after V lost 6 bases and J lost 8 bases. Germline CDR1 MNHEY, CDR2 SMNVEV (reference sequence). The CDR3 spans 14 residues. CDR3 coding DNA: TGTGCCAGCAGAACACTGGGACAGGGGCACGGCTACACCTTC. It is translated as CASRTLGQGHGYTF.

As to this clonotype: Germline is not matched at one junction end, which may reflect a read error. The chain recombines TRBV20-1 with TRBJ1-6; 8 nucleotides agree with TRBD1. Germline CDR1 reads DFQATT; CDR2 reads SNEGSKA (reference sequence). The CDR3 consists of 15 residues. In DNA, the CDR3 is TGCAGTGCTGGAGAAACGGGACAGGTGAATTCACCCCTCCACTTT. Its protein product is CSAGETGQVNSPLHF.

The V gene is TRBV10-3, the J gene TRBJ2-5; no definite D call. This CDR3 contains 11 residues. V was cut by 8 bases and J by 4 bases, with 8 bases left in between. CDR1 is ENHRY and CDR2 is SYGVKD in the germline V gene. The CDR3 sequence is CAIGLGETQYF. The CDR3 region has the DNA TGTGCCATCGGCCTGGGAGAGACCCAGTACTTC.

This clonotype was seen many times. V gene TRBV29-1 combines with J gene TRBJ1-2; possibly TRBD1 for D (6 bases). CDR3 length: 12 residues. The V gene's germline CDR1 is SQVTM and CDR2 ANQGSEA. The CDR3 is CSAWTANYGYTF. DNA of the CDR3: TGCAGTGCATGGACAGCTAACTATGGCTACACCTTC.

In its sample, this clonotype was seen a few times. The chain joins TRBV27 to TRBJ2-5; TRBD2 aligns across 14 bases. This CDR3 region has 18 residues. CDR1 is MNHEY and CDR2 is SMNVEV in the germline V gene (reference sequence). The ends lost 5 bases at V and 1 base at J; junction bases unmatched: 9. The CDR3 nucleotides are TGTGCCAGCAGTCCGATATGGACTAGCGGGGGGTCCCAAGAGACCCAGTACTTC. Residues: CASSPIWTSGGSQETQYF.

V is TRBV12-3 or TRBV12-4 and J is TRBJ2-3, with a possible D match to TRBD2 (5 bases). This CDR3 is built from 14 residues. V was pared by 7 bases and J by 1 base, with 12 bases between. The CDR3 coding sequence is TGTGCCAGCACCCCCGTGGGAGGCACAGATACGCAGTATTTT. This codes for CASTPVGGTDTQYF.

This chain connects TRBV5-1 to TRBJ2-3; D is uncertain. Germline CDR1 is SGHRS and CDR2 is YFSETQ. The CDR3 runs 16 residues. Trimming removed 4 bases from V and 0 bases from J, with 15 bases in between. The CDR3 spells CASSSTFESSTDTQYF. In nucleotides, the CDR3 is TGCGCCAGCAGCAGTACCTTCGAATCTAGCACAGATACGCAGTATTTT.